Below, 26 T cell receptor beta chains from the same sample are listed, as sequenced in a study of shared clonotypes between healthy human individuals. Sequencing used immunoSEQ multiplex PCR; TCRdb keeps in-frame clones, though not all of them. The sample has about 490,000 clones; around 79% are singletons. Sequencing used PBMCs. The receptors here all came from a woman between 35 and 50 years old in good health. Some clones in this sample may be carry-over from other donors' samples.

The V and J genes are TRBV9 and TRBJ2-1, with a tentative D call TRBD1 (5 bases). Germline V gene sequence: CDR1 SGDLS, CDR2 YYNGEE. Trimming took off 0 bases at V and 5 bases at J, with 6 bases between the two ends. The CDR3 covers 13 residues. The CDR3 sequence: CASSVAQDNEQFF. The DNA of the CDR3 is TGTGCCAGCAGCGTAGCACAGGACAATGAGCAGTTCTTC.

In the case of this clone: Since a far larger clone is one base different, this is likely a read error. The same CDR3 arises from other DNA sequences in this sample as well. This rearrangement joins TRBV11-2 to TRBJ1-2; 7 bases match TRBD1. Germline-derived CDR1 and CDR2 are SGHAT and FQNNGV. This CDR3 is 12 amino acids long. This CDR3 is CASSPPGGGYTF. The CDR3 DNA reads as TGCGCCAGCAGCCCCCCAGGGGGAGGCTACACCTTC.

The chain uses TRBV2 and TRBJ2-2; a possible D gene is TRBD2 (6 bases). Deletions cut 3 bases from V and 4 bases from J, with 12 bases between. This CDR3 region has 15 residues. In germline, CDR1 is SNHLY, CDR2 FYNNEI. The DNA of the CDR3 is TGTGCCAGCAGTGAGGAGGGAGTCGGCACCGGGGAGCTGTTTTTT. Translation: CASSEEGVGTGELFF. Combining the CDR3 with reference TRBV2 and TRBJ2-2 gives the whole variable domain EPEVTQTPSHQVTQMGQEVILRCVPISNHLYFYWYRQILGQKVEFLVSFYNNEISEKSEIFDDQFSVERPDGSNFTLKIRSTKLEDSAMYFCASSEEGVGTGELFFGEGSRLTVL.

The chain has TRBV15 and TRBJ2-1; TRBD1 agrees at 11 bases. Germline-derived CDR1 and CDR2 are LNHNV and YYDKDF (reference sequence). This CDR3 is 16 amino acids long. The V gene end was trimmed by 4 bases and the J gene end by 8 bases; junction bases not matched to a gene: 10. The CDR3 DNA reads as TGTGCCACCAGCAAGGGACAGGGGGAGCCGGAGGATGAGCAGTTCTTC. This sequence encodes CATSKGQGEPEDEQFF. Using reference TRBV15 and TRBJ2-1 for the parts outside the CDR3, the full variable domain is DAMVIQNPRYQVTQFGKPVTLSCSQTLNHNVMYWYQQKSSQAPKLLFHYYDKDFNNEADTPDNFQSRRPNTSFCFLDIRSPGLGDTAMYLCATSKGQGEPEDEQFFGPGTRLTVL.

This chain connects TRBV30 to TRBJ1-1, with 8 bases lining up with TRBD1. The length of the CDR3 is 12 residues. V shed 1 base, J shed 8 bases, and the junction held 3 bases outside the gene matches. CDR1 and CDR2 from the germline V gene are GTSNPN and SVGIG (reference sequence). As DNA, the CDR3 is TGTGCCTGGAGTGCGGACAGGGAGGAAGCTTTCTTT. This sequence encodes CAWSADREEAFF.

Notes on this clone: Other DNA sequences in this specimen translate into the identical CDR3. V is TRBV20-1 and J is TRBJ2-5, with no clear D. The J call is in doubt because the DNA end fits TRBJ2-7 better. Germline V gene sequence: CDR1 DFQATT, CDR2 SNEGSKA (reference sequence). This CDR3 spans 11 amino acids. CDR3 DNA: TGCAGTGCTAGAGACTCCTACGAGCAGTACTTC. Protein sequence: CSARDSYEQYF.

The chain joins TRBV2 to TRBJ2-7; D gene uncertain. Germline CDR1 SNHLY, CDR2 FYNNEI. The CDR3 totals 13 residues. V was clipped by 4 bases and J by 0 bases, with 7 bases between them. CDR3 bases: TGTGCCAGCAGTGTAGCCCTCTCCTACGAGCAGTACTTC. Translated, it gives CASSVALSYEQYF. Drawing the rest from reference TRBV2 and TRBJ2-7, the complete variable domain is EPEVTQTPSHQVTQMGQEVILRCVPISNHLYFYWYRQILGQKVEFLVSFYNNEISEKSEIFDDQFSVERPDGSNFTLKIRSTKLEDSAMYFCASSVALSYEQYFGPGTRLTVT.

CDR3 bases: TGTGCCAGCAGCGCGGACAGGGGGCCTGGCACCGGGGAGCTGTTTTTT. Its protein is CASSADRGPGTGELFF. This sequence joins TRBV5-6 and TRBJ2-2; the match to TRBD1 covers 11 bases. J was trimmed by 4 bases and V by 4 bases; bases with no gene match: 6. Germline CDR1 SGHDT, CDR2 YYEEEE. This CDR3 has 16 residues.

The CDR3 bases are TGTGCCAGCAGCGTGGTAGCGGGGGAGCTGTTTTTT. This translates into CASSVVAGELFF. This chain joins TRBV5-4 and TRBJ2-2; possible D gene TRBD2, 5 bases. The V end was cut by 4 bases, the J end by 8 bases, with 9 bases between. The CDR3 covers 12 residues. CDR1 and CDR2 from the germline V gene are SGHNT and YYREEE (reference sequence).

This clone occurred once. The chain combines TRBV12-2 with TRBJ2-7; the D call in the table, TRBD2, was not verified against the DNA. TRBV12-2 is an annotated pseudogene. This CDR3 region has 14 residues. In DNA form, the CDR3 reads TGTGCAAGTCGCTTAGCAAGCGCCTTCTACGAGCAGTACTTC. Amino acid sequence: CASRLASAFYEQYF.

The rearrangement links TRBV11-2 to TRBJ2-1; 9 bases match TRBD2. The germline gives CDR1 SGHAT, CDR2 FQNNGV. CDR3 length: 15 amino acids. The V segment lost 6 bases and the J segment 7 bases; nucleotides outside the gene matches: 10. CDR3 in DNA: TGTGCCAGCAGGAAAGCGGGAGGCAAAGGGAATGAGCAGTTCTTC. Protein sequence: CASRKAGGKGNEQFF.

This clone was seen just once. This chain links TRBV5-4 with TRBJ1-1, with D possibly matching TRBD1 (6 bases). This CDR3 comprises 16 residues. Trimming removed 6 bases at V and 0 bases at J, with 18 bases between. CDR1 SGHNT and CDR2 YYREEE come from the germline V gene (reference sequence). CDR3 amino acids: CASTSYRVFMNTEAFF. The DNA of the CDR3 is TGTGCCAGCACTTCCTACAGGGTATTCATGAACACTGAAGCTTTCTTT.

CDR3 sequence (DNA): TGTGCCAGCAGCAAGGGACTAGCGGGAGGGGGGACCCAGTACTTC. It is translated as CASSKGLAGGGTQYF. The chain recombines TRBV7-6 with TRBJ2-5, with TRBD2 matching 16 bases. CDR1 is SGHVS, CDR2 FNYEAQ, per germline. J gave up 7 bases and V 5 bases, and 4 bases lay outside the gene matches. The CDR3 has 15 residues.

This chain connects TRBV30 to TRBJ1-2, with unresolved D. CDR1 is GTSNPN, CDR2 SVGIG, per germline (reference sequence). This CDR3 spans 10 amino acids. V shed 3 bases and J shed 6 bases, with 5 bases lying between them. CDR3 sequence reads: CAWSGDGYTF. As DNA, the CDR3 is TGTGCCTGGAGCGGAGATGGCTACACCTTC.

The chain links TRBV27 to TRBJ1-1; no definite D call. Germline CDR1 is MNHEY and CDR2 is SMNVEV (reference sequence). Trimming pared 3 bases from V and 5 bases from J, leaving 13 bases between. CDR3 length: 14 amino acids. CDR3 nucleotides: TGTGCCAGCAGTTTCGGCGGAGGTTGGACTGAAGCTTTCTTT. The encoded protein is CASSFGGGWTEAFF.

This chain links TRBV11-2 with TRBJ2-7, with 10 bases identical to TRBD1. The CDR3 contains 19 residues. From germline, CDR1 is SGHAT and CDR2 FQNNGV. Losses at the gene ends were 1 base for V and 5 bases for J; bases not matched to a gene: 17. The CDR3 nucleotides are TGTGCCAGCAGCTTAGGGAGGGGGACAGGGGCGACCGAAGACCACGAGCAGTACTTC. It is translated as CASSLGRGTGATEDHEQYF.

This clone came up once. This sequence joins TRBV18 and TRBJ2-1; no clear D gene. The germline V and J ends were trimmed by 3 bases and 6 bases, with 15 bases remaining between them. Germline CDR1 and CDR2: KGHSH and LQKENI. This CDR3 contains 15 residues. CDR3 loop: CASSPLLGRANEQFF. The CDR3 bases are TGTGCCAGCTCACCGTTGCTGGGAAGGGCCAATGAGCAGTTCTTC.

With regard to this clone: Other DNA variants within this sample encode the same CDR3. The gene calls are TRBV5-4 and TRBJ2-5, with unresolved D. The V end was cut by 0 bases, the J end by 5 bases, with 8 bases between. Germline assignment: CDR1 SGHNT and CDR2 YYREEE (reference sequence). The CDR3 runs 13 residues. This CDR3 is CASSLAVRETQYF. The CDR3 nucleotides read TGTGCCAGCAGCTTGGCGGTCAGGGAGACCCAGTACTTC.

The chain has TRBV29-1 and TRBJ2-3; 7 bases map to TRBD2. Germline CDR1 SQVTM, CDR2 ANQGSEA. The CDR3 is made up of 17 amino acids. Losses at the gene ends were 3 bases for V and 0 bases for J; bases not matched to a gene: 12. The CDR3 sequence: CSVDLWPSGRSTDTQYF. The CDR3 DNA follows: TGCAGCGTTGATCTTTGGCCTAGCGGAAGAAGCACAGATACGCAGTATTTT.

The V gene is TRBV5-1, the J gene TRBJ2-1; weak D call: TRBD2 (5 bases). The V gene lost 7 bases and the J gene lost 7 bases, with 21 bases spanning the gap. CDR1 is SGHRS and CDR2 is YFSETQ in the germline V gene. The CDR3 loop spans 15 amino acids. The DNA of the CDR3 is TGCGCCAGCGCTTCTAGGGTGGGAGCAACTAATGAGCAGTTCTTC. As protein: CASASRVGATNEQFF.

This rearrangement joins TRBV7-7 to TRBJ2-1; 14 bases align to TRBD2. V trimming: 1 base; J trimming: 4 bases; junction bases outside the gene matches: 15. The CDR3 runs to 21 residues. From germline, CDR1 is SSHAT and CDR2 FNYEAQ (reference sequence). DNA for the CDR3: TGTGCCAGCAGCTTAGAGGTCTGGGGGGGGACTAGCGGGAGTTTTTACAATGAGCAGTTCTTC. Protein product: CASSLEVWGGTSGSFYNEQFF.

This chain connects TRBV5-1 to TRBJ2-7, with D hard to call. This CDR3 has 13 amino acids. Looked up from germline, CDR1 is SGHRS and CDR2 is YFSETQ. Trimming removed 0 bases from V and 1 base from J, with 5 bases in between. CDR3 loop: CASSLGVSYEQYF. DNA for the CDR3: TGCGCCAGCAGCTTGGGTGTTTCCTACGAGCAGTACTTC. Filled out from reference TRBV5-1 and TRBJ2-7, the complete variable domain reads KAGVTQTPRYLIKTRGQQVTLSCSPISGHRSVSWYQQTPGQGLQFLFEYFSETQRNKGNFPGRFSGRQFSNSRSEMNVSTLELGDSALYLCASSLGVSYEQYFGPGTRLTVT.

The V call is TRBV10-3, the J call TRBJ1-5, with TRBD1 matching over 8 bases. Germline-derived CDR1 and CDR2 are ENHRY and SYGVKD. The trim removed 6 bases at V and 5 bases at J, leaving 3 bases unmatched. The CDR3 has 13 residues. The CDR3: CAIRQTGDQPQHF. CDR3 bases: TGTGCCATCAGGCAGACAGGGGATCAGCCCCAGCATTTT.

This clone has a handful of counts. The rearrangement links TRBV6-6 to TRBJ1-3; D might be TRBD1 (6 bases). The CDR3 extends over 14 amino acids. The V end lost 5 bases, the J end lost 4 bases, and 12 bases lay between the germline ends. CDR1 MNHNY and CDR2 SVGAGI come from the germline V gene (reference sequence). CDR3: CASSLGGSGNTIYF. DNA for the CDR3: TGTGCCAGCAGTCTGGGGGGCAGCGGAAACACCATATATTTT.

This chain uses TRBV6-1 with TRBJ1-3; a possible D gene is TRBD1 (5 bases). V lost 6 bases and J lost 4, with 10 bases in between. This CDR3 is built from 13 residues. Germline CDR1 is MNHNS and CDR2 is SASEGT. The CDR3 DNA follows: TGTGCCAGCAGGGACACTGCCGGAAACACCATATATTTT. Translation gives CASRDTAGNTIYF.

J is TRBJ1-4 and V is TRBV7-9; D ambiguous. The CDR3 totals 14 residues. Trimming stripped 5 bases from V and 0 bases from J, with 7 bases between. Germline CDR1 SEHNR, CDR2 FQNEAQ (reference sequence). The CDR3 coding sequence is TGTGCCAGCAGCGGTGTTGCAACTAATGAAAAACTGTTTTTT. It translates to CASSGVATNEKLFF.